The 3 T cell receptor beta chains below were found in one sample sequenced in a study of blood T cells in healthy people across ages. With a J-beta primer mix and a sample-barcoded 5' primer, a second PCR ran about 6 to 11 cycles. TCRdb redid the calling of the 5' RACE reads with MiXCR, one entry per CDR3 protein. The sample includes over 1,300,000 distinct CDR3 sequences, approximately 59% of them seen just once. Sequencing input: blood. The receptors stem from a man in his late teens or twenties in good health.

This clonotype was picked up a small number of times. The chain employs TRBV4-3 and TRBJ2-1, with D unclear. CDR1 LGHNA and CDR2 YSLEER come from the germline V gene. V gave up 0 bases and J gave up 8 bases, with 11 bases separating them. The CDR3 is 14 residues long. The CDR3 nucleotides are TGCGCCAGCAGCCAAGATAACCTTCAGGATGAGCAGTTCTTC. This translates into CASSQDNLQDEQFF.

This chain joins TRBV6-5 and TRBJ1-1, with 7 bases that match TRBD1. CDR1 and CDR2 from the germline V gene are MNHEY and SVGAGI. V was pared by 9 bases and J by 3 bases, with 13 bases of the junction left unmatched. The CDR3 extends over 15 amino acids. The CDR3 spells CASIRIGGSDTEAFF. CDR3 sequence (DNA): TGTGCCAGTATTAGGATAGGGGGCTCCGACACTGAAGCTTTCTTT.

This clonotype was recorded a few times. This sequence joins TRBV4-1 and TRBJ2-7, with a tentative D call TRBD1 (6 bases). The germline V gene has CDR1 MGHRA and CDR2 YSYEKL. V dropped 2 bases and J dropped 4 bases, with 12 bases sitting between them. This CDR3 contains 14 residues. The CDR3 DNA follows: TGCGCCAGCAGCCAACAGGGGAGAGGGTACGAGCAGTACTTC. Translated, it gives CASSQQGRGYEQYF.